Below are 8 T cell receptor beta chains sequenced from a single sample in a study of glioma-infiltrating T cells. The iRepertoire nested amplicon-rescue multiplex PCR amplified TCR alpha and beta CDR3s from RNA. TCRdb reanalysed the multiplex PCR reads using MiXCR and keeps one entry per CDR3 protein. The sample yields under 150,000 distinct CDR3 sequences, around 40% seen once. Material for sequencing was glioma tissue, nonneoplastic brain tissue, or PBMCs (not recorded which). The receptors shown here come from a human donor with low-grade glioma or glioblastoma, undergoing nonglioma brain surgery, or in good health (not recorded which).

V gene TRBV6-1 combines with J gene TRBJ2-7; TRBD2 might be the D (6 bases). Trimming removed 4 bases at V and 2 bases at J, with 15 bases between. The length of the CDR3 is 15 residues. Germline lookup yields CDR1 MNHNS and CDR2 SASEGT. CDR3 nucleotide sequence: TGTGCCAGCAGTGGGCTACCTAGCGTCCCCTACGAGCAGTACTTC. Amino acid sequence: CASSGLPSVPYEQYF.

In this sample, this clonotype turned up many times. The chain joins TRBV15 to TRBJ1-5; no clear D gene. CDR1 and CDR2 (germline): LNHNV, YYDKDF (reference sequence). Trimming pared 0 bases from V and 7 bases from J, leaving 10 bases between. CDR3 size: 14 residues. The CDR3 DNA reads as TGTGCCACCAGCAGAGATTTGATGGGACAGCCCCAGCATTTT. It specifies CATSRDLMGQPQHF.

The chain carries TRBV10-3 and TRBJ2-1; 9 positions agree with TRBD1. The CDR3 consists of 15 residues. The V and J ends lost 2 bases and 14 bases, in that order; junction bases with no gene match: 13. Per germline, CDR1 ENHRY and CDR2 SYGVKD. CDR3 nucleotide sequence: TGTGCCATCAGTGAGCCGGGGACAGGGCTTGTCAGGGAGTTCTTC. Translated: CAISEPGTGLVREFF.

This clonotype was detected a few times. The V call is TRBV6-1, the J call TRBJ1-3; D perhaps matches TRBD1 (5 bases). The CDR3 covers 16 residues. V lost 7 bases and J lost 0, with 16 bases in between. Per germline, CDR1 MNHNS and CDR2 SASEGT. As DNA, the CDR3 is TGTGCCAGCAAGCTTGGACAAACTACCTCTGGAAACACCATATATTTT. Protein: CASKLGQTTSGNTIYF.

In DNA, the CDR3 is TGTGCCAGCAGTTTAAGTGGCAATCAGCCCCAGCATTTT. It translates to CASSLSGNQPQHF. The J gene is TRBJ1-5, the V gene TRBV27; no clear D. Germline V gene lookup returns CDR1 MNHEY and CDR2 SMNVEV (reference sequence). With 2 bases removed from V and 2 bases from J, the gap between germline ends came to 4 bases. CDR3 length: 13 residues.

The chain links TRBV7-2 to TRBJ2-5, with unresolved D. The CDR3 is 15 amino acids. CDR1 is SGHTA, CDR2 FQGNSA, per germline. Deletions cut 0 bases from V and 0 bases from J, with 8 bases between. DNA of the CDR3: TGTGCCAGCAGCTTAGCGGCCAGTTACCAAGAGACCCAGTACTTC. Its translation is CASSLAASYQETQYF.

The rearrangement links TRBV20-1 to TRBJ2-3, with TRBD2 as a possible D gene (6 bases). The CDR3 has 14 residues. The V and J ends lost 1 base and 1 base respectively, with 9 bases between them. Germline V CDR1 and CDR2: DFQATT, SNEGSKA (reference sequence). CDR3 residues: CSARAERGTDTQYF. The CDR3 DNA is TGCAGTGCTAGAGCCGAGCGGGGCACAGATACGCAGTATTTT.

This chain joins TRBV28 and TRBJ2-7, with D uncertain. The CDR3 extends over 14 amino acids. The V end was cut by 2 bases, the J end by 2 bases, with 10 bases between. Germline V CDR1 and CDR2: MDHEN, SYDVKM. CDR3 sequence (DNA): TGTGCCAGCAGTTTAGCCAGTTATCCCTACGAGCAGTACTTC. Protein sequence: CASSLASYPYEQYF.